Following are 27 T cell receptor beta chains from one sample sequenced in a study of cytotoxic CD8 clonotypes in ibrutinib-treated CLL. Method: immunoSEQ multiplex PCR; TCRdb's copy keeps in-frame clones and lacks some. The table shows fewer than 35,000 clones, with 65% to 90% occurring only once. The starting material was PBMCs, obtained after 24 months of ibrutinib treatment. All receptors come from a human donor with chronic lymphocytic leukemia.

This sequence joins TRBV7-9 and TRBJ2-6; D remains unclear. CDR3 length: 12 residues. V was clipped by 6 bases and J by 1 base, with 1 base between them. CDR1 is SEHNR, CDR2 FQNEAQ, per germline (reference sequence). The CDR3 region is CASRSGANVLTF. DNA of the CDR3: TGTGCCAGCAGATCTGGGGCCAACGTCCTGACTTTC.

Comment on this clone: Other DNA sequences within the sample encode an identical CDR3. This chain links TRBV19 with TRBJ2-3; D gene unclear. The V gene's germline CDR1 is LNHDA and CDR2 SQIVND (reference sequence). Trimming removed 6 bases from V and 0 bases from J, with 10 bases in between. The CDR3 is made up of 14 amino acids. Here the CDR3 DNA reads TGTGCCAGTAGGCAACTCCCTAGCACAGATACGCAGTATTTT. It is translated as CASRQLPSTDTQYF.

V gene TRBV14 combines with J gene TRBJ2-7; tentatively, D is TRBD1 or TRBD2 (5 bases each). This CDR3 is built from 14 residues. Trimming removed 4 bases at V and 2 bases at J, with 12 bases between. CDR1 and CDR2 from the germline V gene are SGHDN and FVKESK. The CDR3 sequence: CASSLGTQTYEQYF. CDR3 bases: TGTGCCAGCAGCCTAGGGACCCAGACCTACGAGCAGTACTTC.

The J gene is TRBJ2-7, the V gene TRBV15; 8 nucleotides align to TRBD2. The V gene's germline CDR1 is LNHNV and CDR2 YYDKDF (reference sequence). Losses at the gene ends were 6 bases for V and 2 bases for J; bases not matched to a gene: 3. The CDR3 covers 13 residues. This chain's CDR3 is CATRAGETYEQYF. The CDR3 bases are TGTGCCACCAGAGCGGGAGAGACCTACGAGCAGTACTTC.

The V and J genes are TRBV7-6 and TRBJ2-1; 8 bases fit TRBD1. The CDR3 has 18 amino acids. Per the germline V gene, CDR1 is SGHVS and CDR2 is FNYEAQ. V was clipped by 5 bases and J by 4 bases; unmatched bases: 16. The CDR3 coding sequence is TGTGCCAGCAGCCAAGGGACAGGTGGATCCATAGGGTACAATGAGCAGTTCTTC. It codes for CASSQGTGGSIGYNEQFF.

This clone showed up just once. This chain joins TRBV2 and TRBJ1-5, with D unresolved. The germline V and J ends were trimmed by 3 bases and 3 bases, with 9 bases remaining between them. CDR3 length: 14 residues. Germline V CDR1 and CDR2: SNHLY, FYNNEI. CDR3 loop: CASSEVSYNQPQHF. The CDR3 DNA is TGTGCCAGCAGTGAGGTCAGTTACAATCAGCCCCAGCATTTT.

This rearrangement joins TRBV7-6 to TRBJ2-6; D gene uncertain. Trimming took 0 bases from V and 7 from J, leaving 4 bases between them. The CDR3 is 13 amino acids. Germline-derived CDR1 and CDR2 are SGHVS and FNYEAQ. As DNA, the CDR3 is TGTGCCAGCAGCTTAGCGGCAGCCAACGTCCTGACTTTC. Its translation: CASSLAAANVLTF.

The rearrangement joins TRBV13 to TRBJ1-3; 8 positions match TRBD1. The CDR3 has 17 residues. Trimming at V came to 0 bases and at J to 1 base, leaving 5 bases not matched to a gene. Looked up from germline, CDR1 is PRHDT and CDR2 is FYEKMQ (reference sequence). The CDR3 nucleotides are TGTGCCAGCAGCTTAGGCGATCAGGGGGCGTCTGGAAACACCATATATTTT. This sequence encodes CASSLGDQGASGNTIYF.

The rearrangement links TRBV6-6 to TRBJ2-7; D may be TRBD1 or TRBD2 (5 bases each). The CDR3 extends over 15 amino acids. Trimming stripped 4 bases from V and 0 bases from J, with 13 bases between. Germline CDR1 and CDR2: MNHNY and SVGAGI (reference sequence). In DNA form, the CDR3 reads TGTGCCAGCAGTTCCGGGACCGCGAGCTCCTACGAGCAGTACTTC. Protein sequence: CASSSGTASSYEQYF.

The chain carries TRBV18 and TRBJ1-2; the match to TRBD1 covers 9 bases. CDR3 length: 16 amino acids. Per germline, CDR1 KGHSH and CDR2 LQKENI. V lost 0 bases to trimming and J lost 3 bases; unmatched junction nucleotides: 5. The CDR3 sequence is CASSPPGQGGDYGYTF. DNA for the CDR3: TGTGCCAGCTCACCACCGGGACAGGGCGGGGACTATGGCTACACCTTC.

This clone was observed once. The chain recombines TRBV7-2 with TRBJ1-1; D gene ambiguous. The CDR3 length is 16 residues. Trimming removed 4 bases at V and 0 bases at J, with 15 bases between. Germline V gene sequence: CDR1 SGHTA, CDR2 FQGNSA. The CDR3, as DNA: TGTGCCAGCAGCTCATTCCCATTTAAAGTGAACACTGAAGCTTTCTTT. Encoded protein: CASSSFPFKVNTEAFF.

The chain joins TRBV7-2 to TRBJ2-3; the D gene is possibly TRBD2 (6 bases). Trimming left V 2 bases short and J 1 base short, with 19 bases between. Germline loops: CDR1 SGHTA, CDR2 FQGNSA. CDR3 size: 18 residues. The CDR3 reads CASSLREYRGWGTDTQYF. In DNA, the CDR3 is TGTGCCAGCAGCTTAAGGGAGTATCGGGGGTGGGGCACAGATACGCAGTATTTT.

The V call is TRBV5-4, the J call TRBJ2-7; 10 nucleotides line up with TRBD2. Germline CDR1 SGHNT, CDR2 YYREEE (reference sequence). Unmatched junction bases numbered 13, after V lost 3 bases and J lost 4 bases. This CDR3 has 17 amino acids. The CDR3 spells CASSSKSGGAFLYEQYF. The CDR3, as DNA: TGTGCCAGCAGCTCCAAAAGCGGGGGGGCGTTCCTGTACGAGCAGTACTTC.

The chain carries TRBV14 and TRBJ1-6; perhaps TRBD1 as D (5 bases). The ends were cut back, 5 bases at V and 6 bases at J, with 11 bases in the middle. The germline V gene has CDR1 SGHDN and CDR2 FVKESK. This CDR3 contains 14 residues. In nucleotides, the CDR3 is TGTGCCAGCAGCGGGCAGGGACTTAATTCACCCCTCCACTTT. Encoded protein: CASSGQGLNSPLHF.

The CDR3 here is CASSLGGQQNTEAFF. In DNA form, the CDR3 reads TGTGCCAGCAGCTTAGGGGGCCAACAGAACACTGAAGCTTTCTTT. The chain combines TRBV7-3 with TRBJ1-1, with TRBD1 as a possible D gene (6 bases). CDR1 is SGHTA, CDR2 FQGTGA, per germline. Trimming pared 2 bases from V and 1 base from J, leaving 11 bases between. This CDR3 region has 15 residues.

J is TRBJ2-2 and V is TRBV2; the D is unclear. Per the germline V gene, CDR1 is SNHLY and CDR2 is FYNNEI. The CDR3 length is 10 residues. Trimming pared 7 bases from V and 7 bases from J, leaving 4 bases between. CDR3 coding DNA: TGTGCCAGCAATGGCGGGGAGCTGTTTTTT. It yields the protein CASNGGELFF.

This rearrangement joins TRBV10-3 to TRBJ2-2; D perhaps matches TRBD1 (5 bases). V lost 7 bases and J lost 0, with 9 bases in between. Germline loops: CDR1 ENHRY, CDR2 SYGVKD. The CDR3 sequence is 14 residues long. The CDR3, as DNA: TGTGCCATCAAAGACAGAACGAACACCGGGGAGCTGTTTTTT. The encoded protein is CAIKDRTNTGELFF.

The chain recombines TRBV27 with TRBJ1-1; TRBD1 might be the D (6 bases). The V gene lost 3 bases and the J gene lost 8 bases, with 16 bases spanning the gap. The germline gives CDR1 MNHEY, CDR2 SMNVEV (reference sequence). The CDR3 has 14 amino acids. CDR3 coding DNA: TGTGCCAGCAGTTTCGGACAGATATCCTCGGAAGCTTTCTTT. Translated, it gives CASSFGQISSEAFF.

CDR3 bases: TGTGCCAGCAGTTACAGGGGGGCCGGGGAGCTGTTTTTT. It codes for CASSYRGAGELFF. The chain is built from TRBV7-6 and TRBJ2-2; 8 nucleotides agree with TRBD1. This CDR3 has 13 residues. The V and J ends lost 6 bases and 6 bases, in that order; junction bases with no gene match: 3. Per germline, CDR1 SGHVS and CDR2 FNYEAQ. The full variable domain, with the rest looked up from reference TRBV7-6 and TRBJ2-2, is GAGVSQSPRYKVTKRGQDVALRCDPISGHVSLYWYRQALGQGPEFLTYFNYEAQQDKSGLPNDRFSAERPEGSISTLTIQRTEQRDSAMYRCASSYRGAGELFFGEGSRLTVL.

CDR3 coding DNA: TGCGCCAGCAGCTGGCAGGGATCCTACGAGCAGTACTTC. Residues: CASSWQGSYEQYF. The genes are TRBV5-1 and TRBJ2-7; TRBD1 might be the D (5 bases). This CDR3 region has 13 residues. The V end was cut by 3 bases, the J end by 1 base, with 8 bases between. Looked up from germline, CDR1 is SGHRS and CDR2 is YFSETQ.

V is TRBV9 and J is TRBJ1-1; D might be TRBD1 (5 bases). From germline, CDR1 is SGDLS and CDR2 YYNGEE. V lost 0 bases to trimming and J lost 0 bases, with 15 bases between them. CDR3 length: 17 residues. The CDR3 loop reads CASSVALPRGLNTEAFF. CDR3 DNA: TGTGCCAGCAGCGTAGCTCTTCCTCGGGGCCTGAACACTGAAGCTTTCTTT.

This chain links TRBV9 with TRBJ1-1; the D gene is possibly TRBD1 (5 bases). The CDR3 contains 15 residues. Trimming removed 5 bases from V and 1 base from J, with 15 bases in between. Germline V lookup: CDR1 SGDLS, CDR2 YYNGEE. CDR3 coding DNA: TGTGCCAGCAGTCACAAGCGGGGGAAGAACACTGAAGCTTTCTTT. It yields the protein CASSHKRGKNTEAFF.

The chain combines TRBV5-4 with TRBJ2-5; 9 nucleotides match TRBD2. CDR3 size: 16 residues. J gave up 2 bases and V 1 base, and 6 bases lay outside the gene matches. CDR1 SGHNT and CDR2 YYREEE come from the germline V gene (reference sequence). DNA of the CDR3: TGTGCCAGCAGCTTGCAGGGACTAGCTACACAAGAGACCCAGTACTTC. Encoded protein: CASSLQGLATQETQYF.

This sequence joins TRBV7-9 and TRBJ1-1; 7 bases map to TRBD1. The germline V gene has CDR1 SEHNR and CDR2 FQNEAQ (reference sequence). The V segment lost 4 bases and the J segment 1 base; nucleotides outside the gene matches: 6. The CDR3 sequence is 15 residues long. The CDR3 coding sequence is TGTGCCAGCAGCTCCACGACAGGGTGGAACACTGAAGCTTTCTTT. Its translation is CASSSTTGWNTEAFF.

This chain connects TRBV2 to TRBJ2-5, with D tentatively TRBD2 (6 bases). Trimming took 11 bases from V and 5 from J, leaving 21 bases between them. This CDR3 spans 14 amino acids. Germline-derived CDR1 and CDR2 are SNHLY and FYNNEI. CDR3 protein: CAGTFGGNPETQYF. DNA of the CDR3: TGTGCCGGAACATTCGGGGGTAATCCGGAGACCCAGTACTTC.

V usage is TRBV11-2 and J usage is TRBJ2-5; the D is unclear. This CDR3 contains 14 residues. V gave up 1 base and J gave up 7 bases, with 13 bases separating them. Germline values: CDR1 SGHAT, CDR2 FQNNGV. The CDR3 nucleotides are TGTGCCAGCAGCTTAGCTCGGGTCGTGCGGACCCAGTACTTC. Translating gives CASSLARVVRTQYF. The variable domain in full, with the rest retrieved from reference TRBV11-2 and TRBJ2-5, is EAGVAQSPRYKIIEKRQSVAFWCNPISGHATLYWYQQILGQGPKLLIQFQNNGVVDDSQLPKDRFSAERLKGVDSTLKIQPAKLEDSAVYLCASSLARVVRTQYFGPGTRLLVL.

V gene TRBV5-1 combines with J gene TRBJ2-7; 9 nucleotides line up with TRBD2. From germline, CDR1 is SGHRS and CDR2 YFSETQ. This CDR3 is 15 amino acids long. V dropped 0 bases and J dropped 2; count of bases not matched to a gene: 3. The CDR3 here is CASSLVASGAYEQYF. The CDR3 DNA reads as TGCGCCAGCAGCTTGGTGGCTAGCGGGGCCTACGAGCAGTACTTC.